Listed below are T cell receptor beta chains from one sample, sequenced in a study of blood T cell repertoires in COVID-19. The repertoire was sequenced with immunoSEQ multiplex PCR; TCRdb's copy has only in-frame clones and lacks some. The data contain approximately 290,000 clones, about 85% of them singletons. Material: peripheral blood. These receptors came from a human donor with COVID-19, enrolled during active disease. The donor label of this sample is uncertain. Both conserved end residues are part of each CDR3. D genes are given only for firm matches. Clone size is not always given. Where it is, it says once, few, many or a class for expanded clones.

>-|TRBJ1-2|-|TRBV28
CASSLIPSNYGYTF
TGTGCCAGCAGTTTAATCCCCAGTAACTATGGCTACACCTTC
>-|TRBJ1-2|-|TRBV19
CASSPRTGYGYTF
TGTGCCAGTAGTCCCCGGACGGGATATGGCTACACCTTC
>-|TRBJ2-1|TRBD1|TRBV5-4
CASSSGTGGYNEQFF
TGTGCCAGCAGCTCTGGGACAGGGGGCTACAATGAGCAGTTCTTC
>-|TRBJ2-7|-|TRBV18
CASSPLTGYEQYF
TGTGCCAGCTCACCACTAACAGGGTACGAGCAGTACTTC
>few|TRBJ2-7|-|TRBV7-6
CASSLGSGKSYEQYF
TGTGCCAGCAGCTTAGGATCAGGGAAGTCCTACGAGCAGTACTTC
>-|TRBJ2-7|-|TRBV18
CASSPPGRPYEQYF
TGTGCCAGCTCACCACCGGGCAGACCCTACGAGCAGTACTTC
>-|TRBJ1-5|-|TRBV7-2
CASSTVGHSNQPQHF
TGTGCCAGCAGCACGGTGGGACACAGCAATCAGCCCCAGCATTTT
>-|TRBJ1-1|TRBD1|TRBV2
CATGTVIPNTEAFF
TGTGCCACAGGGACAGTCATTCCTAACACTGAAGCTTTCTTT
>-|TRBJ2-2|-|TRBV27
CASNLQGPRAGELFF
TGTGCCAGCAATCTACAGGGTCCGCGGGCCGGGGAGCTGTTTTTT
>-|TRBJ2-3|-|TRBV2
CASSYTNRREDTQYF
TGTGCCAGCAGCTACACGAACAGGCGCGAAGATACGCAGTATTTT
>-|TRBJ1-5|-|TRBV5-5
CASSKDISNQPQHF
TGTGCCAGCAGCAAAGACATTAGCAATCAGCCCCAGCATTTT
>few|TRBJ1-2|-|TRBV14
CASSQEGQGKDGYTF
TGTGCCAGCAGCCAAGAGGGGCAGGGGAAGGATGGCTACACCTTC
>-|TRBJ2-7|TRBD1|TRBV5-1
CASSYGQGAVYEQYF
TGCGCCAGCAGCTACGGACAGGGGGCGGTATACGAGCAGTACTTC
>-|TRBJ2-3|-|TRBV11-2
CASSVDQGFLSTDTQYF
TGTGCCAGCAGCGTTGATCAGGGATTCCTTAGCACAGATACGCAGTATTTT
>-|TRBJ2-2|-|TRBV9
CASSDAGYGTGELFF
TGTGCCAGCAGCGATGCGGGCTACGGGACCGGGGAGCTGTTTTTT
>-|TRBJ2-1|-|TRBV18
CASSPLARNYNEQFF
TGTGCCAGCTCACCACTAGCCCGCAACTACAATGAGCAGTTCTTC
>-|TRBJ1-2|-|TRBV19
CASRNVKGMLYGYTF
TGTGCCAGTCGGAACGTGAAGGGGATGCTCTATGGCTACACCTTC
>-|TRBJ1-5|-|TRBV7-2
CASSATGYNRPQHF
TGTGCCAGCAGCGCGACAGGATACAATCGGCCCCAGCATTTT
>-|TRBJ1-1|-|TRBV5-6
CASSLYRGTEAFF
TGTGCCAGCAGCCTCTATCGAGGAACTGAAGCTTTCTTT
>once|TRBJ2-5|TRBD2|TRBV19
CASSYSTSGSRETQYF
TGTGCCAGTAGTTACTCGACTAGCGGGAGTCGGGAGACCCAGTACTTC
>-|TRBJ1-6|-|TRBV7-3
CASSKDRGRGSPLHF
TGTGCCAGCAGCAAGGACCGGGGGCGGGGGTCACCCCTCCACTTT
>once|TRBJ1-3|-|TRBV7-8
CASSLAGGAGGNTIYF
TGTGCCAGCAGCTTAGCTGGAGGGGCAGGTGGAAACACCATATATTTT
>-|TRBJ1-2|-|TRBV29-1
CSVDGQGNRTNYGYTF
TGCAGCGTTGATGGGCAGGGGAACCGTACTAACTATGGCTACACCTTC
>-|TRBJ2-1|TRBD2|TRBV27
CASSFARGGRSWADNEQFF
TGTGCCAGCAGCTTCGCCCGGGGGGGCAGAAGCTGGGCTGACAATGAGCAGTTCTTC
>many|TRBJ2-7|TRBD2|TRBV27
CASSLTTSGYEQYF
TGTGCCAGCAGTTTAACGACTAGCGGATACGAGCAGTACTTC
>-|TRBJ1-3|-|TRBV9
CASSLRGGGGNTIYF
TGTGCCAGCAGTTTACGAGGGGGTGGTGGAAACACCATATATTTT
>-|TRBJ1-5|-|TRBV2
CASSLIPGVHQPQHF
TGTGCCAGCAGTCTAATTCCAGGGGTTCATCAGCCCCAGCATTTT
>-|TRBJ2-2|TRBD2|TRBV7-3
CASSLRLAGLETGELFF
TGTGCCAGCAGCTTAAGGCTAGCGGGACTCGAAACCGGGGAGCTGTTTTTT
>once|TRBJ2-7|TRBD2|TRBV18
CASSPRTVTSGVTSYEQYF
TGTGCCAGCTCACCACGGACAGTCACTAGCGGCGTAACCTCCTACGAGCAGTACTTC
>-|TRBJ2-3|-|TRBV5-4
CASSQDVGVGTDTQYF
TGTGCCAGCAGCCAAGACGTGGGAGTCGGCACAGATACGCAGTATTTT
>-|TRBJ1-4|-|TRBV28
CASIRSEGEKLFF
TGTGCCAGCATTCGGTCGGAGGGAGAAAAACTGTTTTTT
>once|TRBJ2-5|-|TRBV3-1/TRBV3-2
CASSQGLAGETQYF
TGTGCCAGCAGCCAGGGGCTCGCCGGGGAGACCCAGTACTTC
>-|TRBJ1-2|-|TRBV30
CAWSAGEIYGYTF
TGTGCCTGGAGTGCAGGGGAGATCTATGGCTACACCTTC
>-|TRBJ1-4|-|TRBV25-1
CASKAHRDEKLFF
TGTGCCAGCAAAGCACACAGGGATGAAAAACTGTTTTTT
>-|TRBJ2-7|-|TRBV27
CASSLWTSGYEQYF
TGTGCCAGCAGTTTATGGACTTCTGGCTACGAGCAGTACTTC
>-|TRBJ1-2|-|TRBV5-1
CASSLGTNYGYTF
TGCGCCAGCAGCTTGGGGACAAACTATGGCTACACCTTC
>few|TRBJ1-4|-|TRBV27
CASSLGQYNEKLFF
TGTGCCAGCAGTTTAGGGCAGTATAATGAAAAACTGTTTTTT
>few|TRBJ1-6|TRBD1|TRBV7-3
CASSFRQGEGSPLHF
TGTGCCAGCAGCTTCCGACAGGGAGAAGGCTCACCCCTCCACTTT
>-|TRBJ2-1|-|TRBV5-6
CASSLGGLVYNEQFF
TGTGCCAGCAGCTTGGGTGGCCTTGTCTACAATGAGCAGTTCTTC
>-|TRBJ1-2|-|TRBV7-2
CASSLNSYGYTF
TGTGCCAGCAGCTTAAACAGCTATGGCTACACCTTC
>-|TRBJ1-2|-|TRBV30
CAWTRPAEAPAGYTF
TGTGCCTGGACACGTCCCGCGGAGGCACCGGCTGGCTACACCTTC
>-|TRBJ1-4|-|TRBV4-3
CASSQVGGNEKLFF
TGCGCCAGCAGCCAAGTGGGCGGGAATGAAAAACTGTTTTTT
>-|TRBJ2-7|TRBD1|TRBV28
CASRPGQVNTYEQYF
TGTGCCAGCAGGCCTGGACAGGTTAACACCTACGAGCAGTACTTC
>-|TRBJ2-4|-|TRBV11-2
CASSLDRGNIQYF
TGTGCCAGCAGCTTAGATCGGGGAAACATTCAGTACTTC
>-|TRBJ1-5|TRBD1|TRBV9
CASSVGTGTEPQHF
TGTGCCAGCAGCGTCGGGACAGGGACAGAGCCCCAGCATTTT
>once|TRBJ2-3|TRBD1|TRBV30
CAWSKDRGSADTQYF
TGTGCCTGGAGTAAGGACAGGGGAAGTGCGGATACGCAGTATTTT
>-|TRBJ2-3|TRBD2|TRBV7-9
CASSTGLAGGPDTQYF
TGTGCCAGCAGCACGGGACTAGCGGGAGGGCCCGATACGCAGTATTTT
>-|TRBJ1-2|TRBD1|TRBV28
CATRDRGSGGYTF
TGTGCCACCCGTGACAGGGGGTCGGGCGGCTACACCTTC
>-|TRBJ1-1|TRBD1|TRBV3-1/TRBV3-2
CASSQASTGGTEAFF
TGTGCCAGCAGCCAAGCTTCGACAGGGGGGACTGAAGCTTTCTTT
>few|TRBJ1-1|-|TRBV15
CATSRSGRDTEAFF
TGTGCCACCAGCAGGAGCGGACGGGACACTGAAGCTTTCTTT
>-|TRBJ2-3|-|TRBV9
CASSVSSGLASDTQYF
TGTGCCAGCAGCGTCAGTTCGGGATTAGCTTCAGATACGCAGTATTTT
>-|TRBJ1-4|-|TRBV11-2
CASSLYRDSNEKLFF
TGTGCCAGCAGCTTATACAGGGATTCGAATGAAAAACTGTTTTTT
>once|TRBJ1-2|-|TRBV24-1
CATSDSRTGNYGYTF
TGTGCCACCAGTGATTCCCGGACGGGGAACTATGGCTACACCTTC
>-|TRBJ1-5|TRBD1|TRBV28
CASSSEQGAQPQHF
TGTGCCAGCAGTTCAGAACAGGGGGCTCAGCCCCAGCATTTT
>-|TRBJ1-6|TRBD1|TRBV28
CASSRGVGTYNSPLHF
TGTGCCAGCAGCAGGGGGGTTGGGACGTATAATTCACCCCTCCACTTT